This passage covers 12 T cell receptor beta chains from one sample sequenced in a study of blood T cell repertoires in COVID-19. Produced via immunoSEQ multiplex PCR; TCRdb's table is partial and in-frame only. The profile shows roughly 310,000 clones, around 89% of them singletons. Specimen: peripheral blood. Receptor source: a woman aged 45-60 years with active or convalescent COVID-19.

The V and J genes are TRBV21-1 and TRBJ1-6; whether TRBD1, the table's D call, matches the DNA was not checked. TRBV21-1 is listed as a pseudogene. The CDR3 runs 19 residues. The CDR3 nucleotides are TGTGCCAGCAGCAGACCCCGGGACAGGGATAGGACCCATAATTCACCCCTCCACTTT. Translation gives CASSRPRDRDRTHNSPLHF.

CDR3 residues: CASSQVTNARTDTQYF. CDR3 bases: TGTGCCAGCAGCCAAGTTACTAATGCCCGCACAGATACGCAGTATTTT. J is TRBJ2-3 and V is TRBV3-1 (or the pseudogene TRBV3-2); unclear D gene. CDR3 size: 16 residues. Germline V CDR1 and CDR2: LGHDT, YNNKEL (reference sequence). V lost 1 base, J lost 1 base, and 12 bases lay in between.

V and J are TRBV5-4 and TRBJ2-5; D might be TRBD1 (5 bases). This CDR3 comprises 13 residues. Germline V CDR1 and CDR2: SGHNT, YYREEE (reference sequence). Trimming stripped 0 bases from V and 3 bases from J, with 6 bases between. In DNA, the CDR3 is TGTGCCAGCAGCTTGGGACAGAAAGAGACCCAGTACTTC. Residues: CASSLGQKETQYF.

This chain links TRBV7-2 with TRBJ2-2, with D perhaps TRBD2 (5 bases). The germline CDR1 and CDR2 sequences are SGHTA and FQGNSA. The CDR3 is made up of 13 amino acids. The V end was cut by 3 bases, the J end by 14 bases, with 16 bases between. In DNA form, the CDR3 reads TGTGCCAGCAGCTTTTGGAGGCCAGAACTCCTGTTTTTT. Translated: CASSFWRPELLFF.

This chain links TRBV25-1 with TRBJ2-5; TRBD2 agrees at 9 bases. The CDR3 has 15 residues. CDR1 and CDR2 from the germline V gene are MGHDK and SYGVNS. V shed 1 base, J shed 4 bases, and the junction held 4 bases outside the gene matches. CDR3 sequence (DNA): TGTGCCAGCAGTGAATGGCGGGGGGGCGTAGAGACCCAGTACTTC. Its protein is CASSEWRGGVETQYF.

The genes are TRBV13 and TRBJ2-1, with TRBD1 identical over 7 bases. The CDR3 has 15 amino acids. V dropped 4 bases and J dropped 7; count of bases not matched to a gene: 10. Germline V CDR1 and CDR2: PRHDT, FYEKMQ (reference sequence). CDR3 amino acids: CASSSTGKARNEQFF. The CDR3 DNA reads TGTGCCAGCAGCTCGACAGGGAAGGCGAGGAATGAGCAGTTCTTC.

The chain uses TRBV24-1 and TRBJ2-3; no clear D gene. Germline-derived CDR1 and CDR2 are KGHDR and SFDVKD. The length of the CDR3 is 14 residues. V was pared by 3 bases and J by 4 bases, with 10 bases between. CDR3 DNA: TGTGCCACCAGTGATCCCACAGCCTCAGATACGCAGTATTTT. Translated, it gives CATSDPTASDTQYF.

The rearrangement uses TRBV5-4 and TRBJ1-1; D not resolved. CDR3 size: 14 residues. With 0 bases removed from V and 5 bases from J, the gap between germline ends came to 11 bases. The germline V gene has CDR1 SGHNT and CDR2 YYREEE (reference sequence). CDR3 DNA sequence: TGTGCCAGCAGCTTGGTAGCCACAAGGACTGAAGCTTTCTTT. Encoded protein: CASSLVATRTEAFF.

The J gene is TRBJ2-3, the V gene TRBV5-1; 14 nucleotides line up with TRBD2. The CDR3 runs 18 residues. Trimming at V came to 2 bases and at J to 0 bases, leaving 5 bases not matched to a gene. Germline CDR1 SGHRS, CDR2 YFSETQ. CDR3 residues: CASSLGLAGGTSTDTQYF. As DNA, the CDR3 is TGCGCCAGCAGCTTAGGACTAGCGGGGGGAACTAGCACAGATACGCAGTATTTT.

The chain joins TRBV9 to TRBJ2-3; 8 bases align to TRBD2. V trimming: 0 bases; J trimming: 2 bases; junction bases outside the gene matches: 2. Germline CDR1 reads SGDLS; CDR2 reads YYNGEE. The CDR3 spans 15 residues. CDR3 amino acids: CASSVELADTDTQYF. In nucleotides, the CDR3 is TGTGCCAGCAGCGTAGAACTAGCGGACACAGATACGCAGTATTTT.

The V and J genes are TRBV5-1 and TRBJ2-1, with 10 nucleotides matching TRBD2. Germline V CDR1 and CDR2: SGHRS, YFSETQ. The V segment lost 2 bases and the J segment 7 bases; nucleotides outside the gene matches: 6. CDR3 size: 15 residues. The DNA of the CDR3 is TGCGCCAGCAGCTTAGGAGCGGGAGGGTCTAATGAGCAGTTCTTC. Its translation: CASSLGAGGSNEQFF.

V and J are TRBV7-3 and TRBJ2-1; D is undetermined. V was shortened by 1 base and J by 0 bases, with 7 bases between the two germline ends. Per germline, CDR1 SGHTA and CDR2 FQGTGA. CDR3 length: 15 amino acids. For the CDR3, the DNA is TGTGCCAGCAGCTTAATCCCTAGCTCCTACAATGAGCAGTTCTTC. It specifies CASSLIPSSYNEQFF.